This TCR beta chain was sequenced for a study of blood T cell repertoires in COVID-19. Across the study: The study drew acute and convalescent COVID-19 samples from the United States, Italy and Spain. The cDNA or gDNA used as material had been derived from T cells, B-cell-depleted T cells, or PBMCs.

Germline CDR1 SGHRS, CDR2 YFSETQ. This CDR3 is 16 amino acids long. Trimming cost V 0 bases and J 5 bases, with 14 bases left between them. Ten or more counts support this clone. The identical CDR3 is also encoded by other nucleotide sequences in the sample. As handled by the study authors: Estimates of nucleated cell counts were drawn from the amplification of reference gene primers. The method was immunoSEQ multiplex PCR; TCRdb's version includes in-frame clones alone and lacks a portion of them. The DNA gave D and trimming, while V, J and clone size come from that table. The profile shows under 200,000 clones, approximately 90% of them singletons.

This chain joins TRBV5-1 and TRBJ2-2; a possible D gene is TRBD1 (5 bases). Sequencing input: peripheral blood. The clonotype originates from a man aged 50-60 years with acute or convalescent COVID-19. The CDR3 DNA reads TGCGCCAGCAGCTTGGTCGGTGGGCAGGGTACCGGGGAGCTGTTTTTT. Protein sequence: CASSLVGGQGTGELFF.